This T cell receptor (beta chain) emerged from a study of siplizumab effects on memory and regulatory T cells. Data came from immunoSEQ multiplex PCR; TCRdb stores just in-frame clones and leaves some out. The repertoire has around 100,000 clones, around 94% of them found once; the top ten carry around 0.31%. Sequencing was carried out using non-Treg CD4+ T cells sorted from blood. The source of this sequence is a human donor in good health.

CDR3 sequence: CASSLGDNLFGFEQFF. The DNA for the CDR3 is TGTGCCAGCAGCTTAGGGGACAACCTCTTCGGGTTTGAGCAGTTCTTC. V usage is TRBV11-2 and J usage is TRBJ2-1; D is possibly TRBD1 (6 bases). Germline-derived CDR1 and CDR2 are SGHAT and FQNNGV. This CDR3 has 16 amino acids. V was clipped by 1 base and J by 9 bases, with 19 bases between them.